Below, 2 T cell receptor beta chains from the same sample are listed, as sequenced in a study of T cells in Graves' hyperthyroidism and ophthalmopathy. Researchers amplified the TCR beta CDR3 regions from RNA transcripts. With the HTBI primer set, the TCR CDR3 went through a first round of RT-PCR. A single record per CDR3 protein comes from TCRdb applying MiXCR to the multiplex PCR reads. The sample has approximately 530,000 distinct CDR3 sequences, around 20% seen once; the top ten hold 45% to 50%. The specimen was blood. The receptors derive from a man aged 35 to 55 with Graves' ophthalmopathy.

This clonotype was picked up a small number of times. The chain is built from TRBV12-5 and TRBJ1-1, with 7 bases fitting TRBD1. Germline CDR1 reads LGHNT; CDR2 reads FRNRAP. V was clipped by 6 bases and J by 4 bases; unmatched bases: 5. The CDR3 covers 13 residues. In nucleotides, the CDR3 is TGTGCTAGTGGGCCTAACAGGGGCACTGAAGCTTTCTTT. Translating it yields CASGPNRGTEAFF.

The CDR3: CASALGGTGGREQFF. CDR3 in DNA: TGTGCTAGTGCCCTAGGGGGGACAGGGGGCCGTGAGCAGTTCTTC. The rearrangement joins TRBV12-5 to TRBJ2-1, with 12 nucleotides matching TRBD1. The CDR3 sequence is 15 residues long. V was clipped by 7 bases and J by 9 bases; unmatched bases: 10. Germline V gives CDR1 LGHNT, CDR2 FRNRAP.